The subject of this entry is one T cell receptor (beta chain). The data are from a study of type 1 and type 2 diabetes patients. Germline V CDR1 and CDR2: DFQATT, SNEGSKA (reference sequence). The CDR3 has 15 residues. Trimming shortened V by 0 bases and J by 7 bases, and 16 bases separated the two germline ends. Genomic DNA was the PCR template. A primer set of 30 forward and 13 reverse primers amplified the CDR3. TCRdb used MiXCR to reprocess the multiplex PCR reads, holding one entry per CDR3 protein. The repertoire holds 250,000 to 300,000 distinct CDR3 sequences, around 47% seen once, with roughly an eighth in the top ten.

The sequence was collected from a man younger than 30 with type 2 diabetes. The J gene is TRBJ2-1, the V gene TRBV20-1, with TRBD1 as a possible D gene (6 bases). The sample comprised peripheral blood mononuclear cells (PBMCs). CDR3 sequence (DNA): TGCAGTGCTAGAGACCTAACAGGACAGTGGAATGAGCAGTTCTTC. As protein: CSARDLTGQWNEQFF.